This T cell receptor (beta chain) was sequenced in a study of OX40 agonist ivuxolimab in advanced cancers. At the level of the study: Patients with hepatocellular carcinoma, melanoma, renal cell or head and neck cancer made up the dose-escalation patients.

Measured with immunoSEQ multiplex PCR; TCRdb has only the in-frame clones, and not every one. This table holds about 81,000 clones, 88% found once. Peripheral blood came from all dose cohorts at three timepoints. Sequenced material: CD4+ or CD8+ T cells sorted from blood, taken in a trial of the OX40 agonist ivuxolimab. The TCR sequence derives from an adult with an advanced solid tumor such as melanoma, head and neck, liver or kidney cancer.

The CDR3 nucleotides are TGCGCCAGCAGCTTGGGGGGCAGGGACTACCATACGCAGTATTTT. Translated: CASSLGGRDYHTQYF. The J gene is TRBJ2-3, the V gene TRBV5-1; 7 positions match TRBD2. V dropped 0 bases and J dropped 7; count of bases not matched to a gene: 8. Germline V gives CDR1 SGHRS, CDR2 YFSETQ. This CDR3 comprises 15 residues.